The 14 T cell receptor beta chains given below trace back to one sample, sequenced in a study of early T cells in non-severe SARS-CoV-2 infection. TCRdb independently ran MiXCR on the 5' RACE reads; one entry per CDR3 protein. The sample comprises fewer than 85,000 distinct CDR3 sequences, about 15% of which are singletons, and about 3% rests with the top ten. Sequenced input: whole blood. Source of these receptors: an adult who was a healthcare worker with PCR-confirmed SARS-CoV-2 infection or an uninfected control (not recorded which).

The chain uses TRBV6-1 and TRBJ1-5, with D perhaps TRBD1 (5 bases). The V gene's germline CDR1 is MNHNS and CDR2 SASEGT. V was shortened by 5 bases and J by 4 bases, with 12 bases between the two germline ends. The CDR3 has 14 residues. The CDR3 DNA reads as TGTGCCAGCAGTTTTGACGGGGGTAATCAGCCCCAGCATTTT. Protein sequence: CASSFDGGNQPQHF.

V gene TRBV20-1 combines with J gene TRBJ2-7; D possibly corresponds to TRBD2 (6 bases). The CDR3 has 12 amino acids. CDR1 and CDR2 from the germline V gene are DFQATT and SNEGSKA (reference sequence). Trimming removed 6 bases from V and 3 bases from J, with 12 bases in between. In DNA, the CDR3 is TGCAGTGCGGGTAGCGGACGCTACGAGCAGTACTTC. Translated: CSAGSGRYEQYF.

This clonotype was detected a few times. The chain has TRBV6-2 or TRBV6-3 and TRBJ1-6; 9 nucleotides match TRBD1. CDR1 and CDR2 (germline): MNHEY, SVGEGT. This CDR3 has 14 amino acids. V shed 6 bases and J 14 bases; nucleotides not matched to a gene: 11. The CDR3 DNA is TGTGCCAGCAGAATAGACCGGGACAGGGATGCCCTCCACTTT. This translates into CASRIDRDRDALHF.

The rearrangement joins TRBV15 to TRBJ2-5, with a possible D match to TRBD2 (5 bases). V dropped 1 base and J dropped 3 bases, with 12 bases sitting between them. The CDR3 has 15 residues. Germline CDR1 LNHNV, CDR2 YYDKDF (reference sequence). The CDR3 reads CATSRARLMKETQYF. The DNA for the CDR3 is TGTGCCACCAGCAGAGCCCGACTAATGAAAGAGACCCAGTACTTC.

The V gene is TRBV29-1, the J gene TRBJ2-3; TRBD2 agrees at 10 bases. J lost 4 bases, V lost 7 bases, and 11 bases had no gene match. The CDR3 contains 15 residues. In germline, CDR1 is SQVTM, CDR2 ANQGSEA. The CDR3 spells CSDTVAGGAADTQYF. The CDR3 coding sequence is TGCAGCGACACCGTAGCGGGAGGTGCCGCAGATACGCAGTATTTT.

The V and J genes are TRBV20-1 and TRBJ2-5, with a weak D call TRBD2 (6 bases). The V gene's germline CDR1 is DFQATT and CDR2 SNEGSKA (reference sequence). The CDR3 has 15 amino acids. V gave up 6 bases and J gave up 7 bases, with 24 bases separating them. The DNA for the CDR3 is TGCAGTGCAGCCGTCTTGGGACTCGCTCGGGGGACCCAGTACTTC. It translates to CSAAVLGLARGTQYF.

In this sample, this clonotype turned up a few times. The chain joins TRBV30 to TRBJ1-1; D not resolved. CDR1 is GTSNPN, CDR2 SVGIG, per germline (reference sequence). V was shortened by 4 bases and J by 2 bases, with 11 bases between the two germline ends. The CDR3 runs 13 residues. As DNA, the CDR3 is TGTGCCTGGATGAGGCAGGAAAACACTGAAGCTTTCTTT. Its translation: CAWMRQENTEAFF.

The rearrangement joins TRBV14 to TRBJ1-2, with unresolved D. The CDR3 consists of 12 residues. The V and J ends lost 1 base and 7 bases respectively, with 7 bases between them. Germline V CDR1 and CDR2: SGHDN, FVKESK. DNA of the CDR3: TGTGCCAGCAGCCAAGGCCTTCTTGGCTACACCTTC. Encoded protein: CASSQGLLGYTF.

The chain is built from TRBV30 and TRBJ2-3; either TRBD1 or TRBD2 may fit D (5 bases each). The length of the CDR3 is 14 residues. Germline loops: CDR1 GTSNPN, CDR2 SVGIG (reference sequence). V lost 0 bases and J lost 5, with 12 bases in between. The CDR3 sequence is CAWSVRRGRDTQYF. DNA for the CDR3: TGTGCCTGGAGTGTACGTCGGGGACGAGATACGCAGTATTTT.

This clonotype has only a few counts. The chain combines TRBV10-3 with TRBJ2-1; TRBD1 matches 7 bases. The CDR3 loop spans 15 amino acids. Trimming took 2 bases from V and 5 from J; bases not matched to a gene: 6. Germline-derived CDR1 and CDR2 are ENHRY and SYGVKD. The CDR3 DNA reads as TGTGCCATCAGTGAGCCATCTACAGGGGACAATGAGCAGTTCTTC. Translation: CAISEPSTGDNEQFF.

This clonotype has ten or more counts. CDR3 in DNA: TGCGCCAGCAGCTTGGGTATGGGACAGGGGATTCAGAAGACCCAGTACTTC. Residues: CASSLGMGQGIQKTQYF. V gene TRBV5-1 combines with J gene TRBJ2-5; 10 bases are a match to TRBD1. The CDR3 consists of 17 residues. V lost 0 bases and J lost 6; bases outside the gene matches: 11. From germline, CDR1 is SGHRS and CDR2 YFSETQ.

The rearrangement uses TRBV3-1 and TRBJ2-4; no clear D gene. CDR1 is LGHDT, CDR2 YNNKEL, per germline (reference sequence). The CDR3 runs to 15 residues. V lost 0 bases and J 2 bases, leaving 8 bases between the germline ends. The CDR3 sequence is CASSQERWPKNIQYF. CDR3 coding DNA: TGTGCCAGCAGCCAAGAAAGGTGGCCCAAAAACATTCAGTACTTC.

This chain connects TRBV29-1 to TRBJ2-3; tentative D call: TRBD1 (6 bases). V lost 3 bases to trimming and J lost 4 bases, with 14 bases between them. This CDR3 comprises 14 residues. The germline V gene has CDR1 SQVTM and CDR2 ANQGSEA. CDR3 protein: CSVDGRRGADTQYF. CDR3 nucleotides: TGCAGCGTTGATGGGCGCAGGGGAGCAGATACGCAGTATTTT.

This clonotype has just a few counts. The chain recombines TRBV5-4 with TRBJ1-1; possible D gene TRBD1, 6 bases. The CDR3 extends over 13 amino acids. The V gene's germline CDR1 is SGHNT and CDR2 YYREEE (reference sequence). V lost 4 bases and J lost 10, with 17 bases in between. The CDR3 region is CASSLAKQGIAFF. DNA for the CDR3: TGTGCCAGCAGCCTAGCTAAACAGGGTATAGCTTTCTTT.